This T cell receptor beta chain was recovered during a study of read filtering for tumor transcriptome and immune sequencing (dated by TCRdb to 2020 to 2021). Concerning the study at large: Of the patients in the cohort, 16 to 20 were male and 14 to 15 were female, and their mean age was approximately 66 years, with a range of about 47 to 80. By revised international staging, roughly 8 patients were R-ISS I, under 20 were R-ISS II and roughly seven were R-ISS III. After DNase treatment, whole-transcriptome libraries were prepared using the TruSeq RNA Access Library Prep Kit. TCR-region mapped reads per sample ranged from about 3.5 to 11 million with IR-seq versus only roughly 75 to 1273 with RNA-seq. The study compared TCR repertoires from targeted immune repertoire sequencing and bulk whole-transcriptome sequencing run on the same bone marrow samples. A main aim was a read-filtering strategy for immune repertoire data, specifically whether clonotypes supported by a single read should be removed. Overall study outcomes, separate from this receptor: Compared with RNA-seq, IR-seq captured clonotypes at much higher depth and more reliably, and a smaller IR-seq throughput was enough to identify most shared clonotypes. The sorted CD138-negative fraction was composed of a mixed bone marrow immune population rather than of purified T cells. In IR-seq, about 82% of clonotypes but roughly 3.5% of total reads were represented by single-read clonotypes, whereas in RNA-seq, 60% to 75% of clonotypes and approximately 40% of reads were represented by single-read clonotypes. The correlation between IR-seq and RNA-seq shared clonotype proportions was increased by removal of single-read clonotypes.

Starting from around 420 ng RNA, TCR libraries were constructed with the Immunoverse kit using molecular barcoded adaptors that cover the alpha/delta and beta/gamma chains. TCR library preparation was performed with the same RNA that was used for transcriptome sequencing. An Illumina HiSeq 4000 with 2 x 150 cycles was used to sequence the TCR libraries. The authors' pipeline ran thus. With MiXCR, TCR reads were aligned to human V, D, J and C references and assembled into CDR3 clonotypes, with quality filtering and error correction included. The tcR package in R was used to analyze clonotype counts and gene usage diversity. For inspection of raw mapping reads, RNA-seq reads were mapped by STAR aligner version 2.5.3a onto GRCh37 of the human genome. To test how sequencing depth affects detected clonotypes, IR-seq fastq files were randomly downsampled with Seqtk 1.3. TCRdb redid the processing of the public reads, applying fastp at Q25 and MiXCR, and retained in-frame beta chains. Identical CDR3 proteins give one entry, which carries the most common genes and DNA. TCRdb, not the original authors, processed these V and J calls. This sample is represented by 85,000 to 100,000 distinct CDR3 sequences; around a fifth of them were singletons. Together, the top ten hold approximately 10% of the sample.

Trimming removed 3 bases from V and 4 bases from J, leaving 11 bases between the germline ends. The CDR3 starts with the cysteine, ends with the phenylalanine, and has 14 residues. Of all the DNA, just the CDR3 is kept, 42 bases in frame from base 1. CDR1 and CDR2, looked up from the germline V gene (reference sequence), are MNHNY and SVGAGI. Bone marrow was sampled from every patient at the time of active disease. Ficoll-Hypaque density gradient centrifugation was used to isolate the bone marrow mononuclear cells. To remove myeloma plasma cells, the cells were labeled with CD138 magnetic microbeads on a MACS separator, and CD138-negative cells were then collected by negative selection. The purity of the isolated cells was checked by flow cytometry with CD138 antibodies on an Attune NxT. Total RNA was extracted with TRIzol reagent and quantified with a NanoDrop spectrophotometer. For each patient, the CD138-negative bone marrow sample underwent paired RNA-seq and IR-seq.

Concerning this clonotype: Its antigen is unknown. Per-base qualities were not stored, and no clone one base away is much larger.

The sequenced material came from a population of CD138-negative cells sorted from bone marrow. The cell subset or site label on this specimen signifies: bone marrow mononuclear cells depleted of CD138+ plasma/myeloma cells by negative magnetic selection. This chain is built from TRBV6-6 and TRBJ2-3; tentative D gene TRBD1, with 6 bases matching. The receptor's source is a donor over 35 with multiple myeloma. The CDR3 reads as follows: CASSYSGVADTQYF. Read as DNA, the sequence is TGTGCCAGCAGTTATTCAGGGGTCGCAGATACGCAGTATTTT.